The clone carrying this TCR beta chain was found a few times. The data belong to a study of T cells after yellow fever vaccination. In TCRdb, the 5' RACE reads were re-called with MiXCR into one record per CDR3 protein. Among roughly 500,000 distinct CDR3 sequences listed, over 15% were seen once. The V gene lost 4 bases and the J gene lost 8 bases, with 15 bases spanning the gap. The germline V gene has CDR1 SGHDT and CDR2 YYEEEE. The CDR3 has 14 residues. Sample: PBMCs, taken 15 days after the yellow fever booster vaccination. V usage is TRBV5-6 and J usage is TRBJ1-4; perhaps TRBD1 as D (5 bases). The sequence derives from a man aged 25 to 40 who received the YFV17D yellow fever vaccine. CDR3 bases: TGTGCCAGCAGCCTACAGGATTGGGAGGAAAAACTGTTTTTT. It codes for CASSLQDWEEKLFF.